Described below is a single T cell receptor (beta chain) sequence and its context. The assay was immunoSEQ multiplex PCR, and TCRdb's table has in-frame clones only and misses some. The table records fewer than 80,000 clones, about 74% of them present only once. These data are taken from a study of blood T cell repertoires in COVID-19. Study information: Sources were T cells, B-cell-depleted T cells, or PBMCs; the material itself was cDNA or gDNA.

The J segment lost 6 bases and the V segment lost 3 bases, leaving 6 bases of the junction unmatched. The V gene's germline CDR1 is SEHNR and CDR2 FQNEAQ (reference sequence). The CDR3 extends over 14 amino acids. V and J are TRBV7-9 and TRBJ2-3, with 7 nucleotides matching TRBD2. The sample consisted of peripheral blood. The TCR was taken from a woman older than 75 with acute or convalescent COVID-19. The CDR3 here is CASSFSAGEDTQYF. CDR3 in DNA: TGTGCCAGCAGCTTCTCGGCGGGGGAGGATACGCAGTATTTT.